In its sample, the clone carrying this TCR beta chain was seen a few times. The antigen is undetermined. Unique molecular identifier tags were affixed to discrete cDNA molecules. TCRdb itself ran the 5' RACE reads through MiXCR, one entry per CDR3 protein. The repertoire consists of 70,000 to 85,000 distinct CDR3 sequences, with approximately 12% occurring once and the leading ten covering around 3.8%. This sample was taken from a study of early T cells in non-severe SARS-CoV-2 infection. Study-wide context: Alpha and beta chains were unpaired, from unsorted whole-blood bulk RNA. General observations from the study: VDJdb matching skewed toward anti-spike CD8 responses, missing private and CD4 specificities.

The source of this sequence is an adult who was a healthcare worker with PCR-confirmed SARS-CoV-2 infection or an uninfected control (not recorded which). Sequencing was performed on whole blood.

This CDR3 reads CASSLGLAGNEQFF. The CDR3 coding sequence is TGTGCCAGCAGTTTAGGGCTAGCGGGTAATGAGCAGTTCTTC. The chain uses TRBV27 and TRBJ2-1, with TRBD2 matching 8 bases. The CDR3 contains 14 residues. From germline, CDR1 is MNHEY and CDR2 SMNVEV (reference sequence). The V and J ends lost 2 bases and 7 bases, in that order; junction bases with no gene match: 4.